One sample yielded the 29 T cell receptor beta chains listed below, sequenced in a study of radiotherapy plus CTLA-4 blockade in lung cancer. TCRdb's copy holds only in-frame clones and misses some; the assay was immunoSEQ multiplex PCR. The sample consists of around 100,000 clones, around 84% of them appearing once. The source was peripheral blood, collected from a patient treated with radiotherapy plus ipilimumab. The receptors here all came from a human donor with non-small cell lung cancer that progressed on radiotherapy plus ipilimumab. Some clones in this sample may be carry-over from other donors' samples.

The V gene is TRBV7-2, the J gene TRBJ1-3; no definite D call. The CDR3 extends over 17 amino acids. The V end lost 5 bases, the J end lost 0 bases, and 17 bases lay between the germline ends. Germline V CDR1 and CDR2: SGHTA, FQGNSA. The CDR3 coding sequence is TGTGCCAGCAGCCCCCAGACCCCCGCCAACTCTGGAAACACCATATATTTT. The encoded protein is CASSPQTPANSGNTIYF.

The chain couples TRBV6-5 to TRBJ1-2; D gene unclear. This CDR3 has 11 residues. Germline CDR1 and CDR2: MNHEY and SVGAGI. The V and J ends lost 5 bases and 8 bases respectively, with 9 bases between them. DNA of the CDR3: TGTGCCAGCAGTCGTGATTCCGGCTACACCTTC. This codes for CASSRDSGYTF.

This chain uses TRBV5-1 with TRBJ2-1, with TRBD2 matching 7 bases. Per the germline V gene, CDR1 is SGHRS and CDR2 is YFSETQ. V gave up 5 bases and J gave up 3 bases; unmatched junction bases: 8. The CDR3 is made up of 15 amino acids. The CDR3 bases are TGCGCCAGCAGTCCTGGGGGGGAATACTACAATGAGCAGTTCTTC. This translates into CASSPGGEYYNEQFF.

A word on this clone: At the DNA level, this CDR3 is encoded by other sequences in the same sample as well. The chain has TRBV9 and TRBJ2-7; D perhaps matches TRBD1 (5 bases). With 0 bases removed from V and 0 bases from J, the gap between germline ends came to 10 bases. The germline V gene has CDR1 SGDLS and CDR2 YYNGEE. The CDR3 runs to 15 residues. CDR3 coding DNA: TGTGCCAGCAGCGTAGGTGGGGCTCGCTCCTACGAGCAGTACTTC. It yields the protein CASSVGGARSYEQYF.

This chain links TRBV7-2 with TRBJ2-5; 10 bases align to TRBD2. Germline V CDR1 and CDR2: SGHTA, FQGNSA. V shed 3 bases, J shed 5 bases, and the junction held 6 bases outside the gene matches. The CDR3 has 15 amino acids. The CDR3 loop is CASSFQRGGQETQYF. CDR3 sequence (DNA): TGTGCCAGCAGCTTTCAGCGGGGGGGCCAGGAGACCCAGTACTTC.

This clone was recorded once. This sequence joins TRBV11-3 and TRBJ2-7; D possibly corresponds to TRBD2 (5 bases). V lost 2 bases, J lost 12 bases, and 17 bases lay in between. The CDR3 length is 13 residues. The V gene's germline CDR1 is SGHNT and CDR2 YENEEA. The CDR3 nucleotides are TGTGCCAGCAGCTTACACCCGGACTCTAGGGCGTACTTC. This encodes CASSLHPDSRAYF.

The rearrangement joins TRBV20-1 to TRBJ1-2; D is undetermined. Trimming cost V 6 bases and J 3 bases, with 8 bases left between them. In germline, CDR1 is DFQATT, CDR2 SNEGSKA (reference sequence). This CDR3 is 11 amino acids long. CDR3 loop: CSAAGDYGYTF. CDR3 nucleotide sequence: TGCAGTGCGGCAGGCGACTATGGCTACACCTTC.

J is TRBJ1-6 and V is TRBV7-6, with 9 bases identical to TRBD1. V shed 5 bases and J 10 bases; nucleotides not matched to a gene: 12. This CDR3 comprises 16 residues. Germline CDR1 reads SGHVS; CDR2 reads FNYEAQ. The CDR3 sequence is CASSRGGDRVESPLHF. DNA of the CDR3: TGTGCCAGCAGCCGTGGAGGGGACAGGGTAGAGTCACCCCTCCACTTT.

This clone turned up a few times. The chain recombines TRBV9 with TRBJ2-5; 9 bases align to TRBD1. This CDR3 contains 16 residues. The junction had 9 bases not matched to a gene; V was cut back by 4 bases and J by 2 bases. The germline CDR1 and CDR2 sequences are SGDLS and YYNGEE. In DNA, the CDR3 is TGTGCCAGCAGCTTCCCGACAGGGGGTCTACAAGAGACCCAGTACTTC. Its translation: CASSFPTGGLQETQYF.

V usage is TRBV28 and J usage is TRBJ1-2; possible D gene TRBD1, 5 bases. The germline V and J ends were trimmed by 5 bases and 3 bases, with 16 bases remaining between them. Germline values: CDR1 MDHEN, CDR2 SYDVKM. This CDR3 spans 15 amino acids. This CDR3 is CASSTPGHHHYGYTF. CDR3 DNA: TGTGCCAGCAGTACCCCGGGGCACCACCACTATGGCTACACCTTC.

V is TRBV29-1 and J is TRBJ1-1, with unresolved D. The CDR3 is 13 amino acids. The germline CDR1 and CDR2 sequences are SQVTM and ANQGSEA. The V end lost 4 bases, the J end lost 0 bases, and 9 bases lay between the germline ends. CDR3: CSVAGHLNTEAFF. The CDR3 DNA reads TGCAGCGTTGCCGGGCATTTGAACACTGAAGCTTTCTTT. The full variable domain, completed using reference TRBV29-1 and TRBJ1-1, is SAVISQKPSRDICQRGTSLTIQCQVDSQVTMMFWYRQQPGQSLTLIATANQGSEATYESGFVIDKFPISRPNLTFSTLTVSNMSPEDSSIYLCSVAGHLNTEAFFGQGTRLTVV.

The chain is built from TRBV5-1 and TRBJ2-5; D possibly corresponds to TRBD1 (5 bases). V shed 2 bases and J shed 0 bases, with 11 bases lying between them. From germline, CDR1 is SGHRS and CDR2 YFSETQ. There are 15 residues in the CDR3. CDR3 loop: CASSLRAGYQETQYF. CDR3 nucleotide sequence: TGCGCCAGCAGCTTAAGGGCAGGGTACCAAGAGACCCAGTACTTC.

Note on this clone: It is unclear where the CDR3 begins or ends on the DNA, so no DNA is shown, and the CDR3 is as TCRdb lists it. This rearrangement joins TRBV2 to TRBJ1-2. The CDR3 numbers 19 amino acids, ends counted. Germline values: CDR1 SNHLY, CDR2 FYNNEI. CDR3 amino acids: CASAGLYGYTFGVLYGYTF.

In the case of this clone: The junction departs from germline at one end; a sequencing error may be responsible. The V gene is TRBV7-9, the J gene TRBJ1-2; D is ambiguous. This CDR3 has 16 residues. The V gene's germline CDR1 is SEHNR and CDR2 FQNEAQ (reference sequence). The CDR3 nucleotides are TGCGCCAGCAGCTTAATTCTAGGGAACTTAGGGTATGGCTACACCTTC. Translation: CASSLILGNLGYGYTF. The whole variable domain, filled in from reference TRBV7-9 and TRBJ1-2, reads DTGVSQNPRHKITKRGQNVTFRCDPISEHNRLYWYRQTLGQGPEFLTYFQNEAQLEKSRLLSDRFSAERPKGSFSTLEIQRTEQGDSAMYLCASSLILGNLGYGYTFGSGTRLTVV.

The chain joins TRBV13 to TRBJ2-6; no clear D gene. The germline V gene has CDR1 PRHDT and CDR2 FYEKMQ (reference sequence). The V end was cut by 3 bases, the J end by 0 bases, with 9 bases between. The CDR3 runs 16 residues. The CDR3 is CASSFGRHSGANVLTF. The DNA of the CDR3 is TGTGCCAGCAGCTTTGGCAGGCACTCTGGGGCCAACGTCCTGACTTTC. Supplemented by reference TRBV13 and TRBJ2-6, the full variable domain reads AAGVIQSPRHLIKEKRETATLKCYPIPRHDTVYWYQQGPGQDPQFLISFYEKMQSDKGSIPDRFSAQQFSDYHSELNMSSLELGDSALYFCASSFGRHSGANVLTFGAGSRLTVL.

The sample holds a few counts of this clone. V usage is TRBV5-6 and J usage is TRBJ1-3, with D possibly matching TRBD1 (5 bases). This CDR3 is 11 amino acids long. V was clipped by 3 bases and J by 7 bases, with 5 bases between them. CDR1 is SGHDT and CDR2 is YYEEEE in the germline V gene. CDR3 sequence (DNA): TGTGCCAGCAGCTCAGGGAACACCATATATTTT. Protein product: CASSSGNTIYF.

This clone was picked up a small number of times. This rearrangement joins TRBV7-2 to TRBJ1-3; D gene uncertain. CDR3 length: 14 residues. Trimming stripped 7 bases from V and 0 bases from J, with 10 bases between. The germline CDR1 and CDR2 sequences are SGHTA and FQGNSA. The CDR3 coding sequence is TGTGCCAGCAAGAGACAATCCTCTGGAAACACCATATATTTT. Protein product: CASKRQSSGNTIYF.

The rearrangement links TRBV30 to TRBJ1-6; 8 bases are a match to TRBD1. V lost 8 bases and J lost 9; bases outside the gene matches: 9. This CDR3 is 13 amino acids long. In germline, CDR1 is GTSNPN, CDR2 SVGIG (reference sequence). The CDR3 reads CASETGEASPLHF. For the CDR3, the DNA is TGTGCCAGCGAGACAGGGGAAGCTTCACCCCTCCACTTT. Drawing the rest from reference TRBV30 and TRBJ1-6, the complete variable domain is SQTIHQWPATLVQPVGSPLSLECTVEGTSNPNLYWYRQAAGRGLQLLFYSVGIGQISSEVPQNLSASRPQDRQFILSSKKLLLSDSGFYLCASETGEASPLHFGNGTRLTVT.

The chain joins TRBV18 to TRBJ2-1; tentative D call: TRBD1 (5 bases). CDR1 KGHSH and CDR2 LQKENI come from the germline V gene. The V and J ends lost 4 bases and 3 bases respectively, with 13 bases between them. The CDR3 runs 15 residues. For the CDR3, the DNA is TGTGCCAGCTCACGATCGCAGGGAAACTACAATGAGCAGTTCTTC. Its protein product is CASSRSQGNYNEQFF.

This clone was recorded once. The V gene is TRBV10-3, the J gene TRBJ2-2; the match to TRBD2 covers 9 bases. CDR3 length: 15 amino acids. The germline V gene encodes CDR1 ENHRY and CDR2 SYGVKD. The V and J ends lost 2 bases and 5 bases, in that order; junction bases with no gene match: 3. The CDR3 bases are TGTGCCATCAGTGAGCGTCTAGCGGGAACCGGGGAGCTGTTTTTT. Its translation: CAISERLAGTGELFF.

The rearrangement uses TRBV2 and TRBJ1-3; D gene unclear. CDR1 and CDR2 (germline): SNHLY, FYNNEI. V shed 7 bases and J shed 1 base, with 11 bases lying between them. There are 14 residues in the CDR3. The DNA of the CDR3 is TGTGCCAGCATAATTGCGGAATCTGGAAACACCATATATTTT. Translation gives CASIIAESGNTIYF.

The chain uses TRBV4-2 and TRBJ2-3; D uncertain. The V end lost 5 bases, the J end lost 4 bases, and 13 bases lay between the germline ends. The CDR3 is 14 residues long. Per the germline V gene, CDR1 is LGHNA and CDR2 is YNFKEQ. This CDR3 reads CASSVMGSPDTQYF. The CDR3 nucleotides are TGTGCCAGCAGCGTTATGGGGTCCCCAGATACGCAGTATTTT.

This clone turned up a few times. CDR3 residues: CSVVGGSSYEQYF. The CDR3 nucleotides read TGCAGCGTTGTTGGGGGGAGCTCCTACGAGCAGTACTTC. This chain links TRBV29-1 with TRBJ2-7, with D maybe TRBD2 (6 bases). This CDR3 is built from 13 residues. V gave up 4 bases and J gave up 0 bases, with 10 bases separating them. Germline assignment: CDR1 SQVTM and CDR2 ANQGSEA.

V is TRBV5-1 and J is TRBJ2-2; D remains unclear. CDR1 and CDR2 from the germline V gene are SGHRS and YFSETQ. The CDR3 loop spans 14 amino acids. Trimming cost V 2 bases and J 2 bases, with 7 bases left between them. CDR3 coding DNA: TGCGCCAGCAGCTTACAGAGTAACACCGGGGAGCTGTTTTTT. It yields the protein CASSLQSNTGELFF.

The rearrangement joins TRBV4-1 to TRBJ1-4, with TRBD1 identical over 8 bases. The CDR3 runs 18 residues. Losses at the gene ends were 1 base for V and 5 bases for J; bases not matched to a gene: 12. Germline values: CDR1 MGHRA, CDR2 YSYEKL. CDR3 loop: CASSQVLPLDRENEKLFF. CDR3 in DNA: TGCGCCAGCAGCCAAGTGCTCCCCCTGGACAGGGAAAATGAAAAACTGTTTTTT.

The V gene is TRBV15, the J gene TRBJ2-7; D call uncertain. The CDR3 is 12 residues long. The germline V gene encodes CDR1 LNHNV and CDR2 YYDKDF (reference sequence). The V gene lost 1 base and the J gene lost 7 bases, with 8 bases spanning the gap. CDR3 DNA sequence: TGTGCCACCAGCAGAGCCAGACATGAGCAGTACTTC. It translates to CATSRARHEQYF.

This CDR3 reads CASSQEPTPGWPQHF. CDR3 coding DNA: TGCGCCAGCAGCCAGGAACCAACCCCGGGGTGGCCCCAGCATTTT. The chain has TRBV5-1 and TRBJ1-5; no reliable D call. This CDR3 spans 15 amino acids. Germline-derived CDR1 and CDR2 are SGHRS and YFSETQ. V gave up 4 bases and J gave up 9 bases, with 20 bases separating them.

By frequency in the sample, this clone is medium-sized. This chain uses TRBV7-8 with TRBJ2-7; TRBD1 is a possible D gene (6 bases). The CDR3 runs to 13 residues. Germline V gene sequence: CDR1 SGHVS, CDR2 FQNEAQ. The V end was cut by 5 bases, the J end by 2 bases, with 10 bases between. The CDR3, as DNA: TGTGCCAGCAGCATGGGACAAGCCTACGAGCAGTACTTC. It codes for CASSMGQAYEQYF.

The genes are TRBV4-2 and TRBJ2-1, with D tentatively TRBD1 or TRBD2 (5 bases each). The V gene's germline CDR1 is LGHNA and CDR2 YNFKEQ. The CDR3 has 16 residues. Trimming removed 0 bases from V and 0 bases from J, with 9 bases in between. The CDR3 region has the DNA TGTGCCAGCAGCCAAGATGGGACGAGCTCCTACAATGAGCAGTTCTTC. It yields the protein CASSQDGTSSYNEQFF.